The clone carrying this TCR beta chain was picked up a small number of times. These data come from a study of cytomegalovirus exposure and HLA in healthy donors. Donors likely had unrecorded immune exposures despite being nominally healthy when sampled. The PCR made use of 60 Vbeta and 13 Jbeta primers. TCRdb keeps only in-frame clones here, not all; method: immunoSEQ multiplex PCR. The sample records 150,000 to 200,000 clones, 8.5% to 10% being singletons. V shed 4 bases and J 5 bases; nucleotides not matched to a gene: 7. The germline V gene encodes CDR1 LNHDA and CDR2 SQIVND (reference sequence). This CDR3 comprises 15 residues.

This clonotype originated in a woman aged 25-40 years in good health and CMV-seropositive. The V call is TRBV19, the J call TRBJ2-5; 10 positions match TRBD1. The specimen was PBMCs. CDR3 sequence reads: CASSRATGGRETQYF. The CDR3 DNA follows: TGTGCCAGTAGTAGAGCGACAGGGGGCAGGGAGACCCAGTACTTC.